A single sample gave rise to the 26 T cell receptor beta chains below, sequenced in a study of blood T cell repertoires in COVID-19. The table came from immunoSEQ multiplex PCR; TCRdb's copy has only in-frame clones and leaves some out. The table includes about 490,000 clones, 80% to 90% detected once. Material: peripheral blood. All receptors come from a human donor in a cohort sampled during active COVID-19.

The rearrangement joins TRBV11-1 to TRBJ1-1; tentatively, D is TRBD1 (6 bases). The CDR3 extends over 16 amino acids. Germline CDR1 is SGHAT and CDR2 is FQDESV (reference sequence). V gave up 2 bases and J gave up 0 bases, with 13 bases separating them. The CDR3 protein is CASSLNTGRLNTEAFF. Written as DNA, the CDR3 is TGTGCCAGCAGCTTAAATACAGGGCGATTGAACACTGAAGCTTTCTTT. Together with reference TRBV11-1 and TRBJ1-1, the CDR3 gives the full variable domain: EAEVAQSPRYKITEKSQAVAFWCDPISGHATLYWYRQILGQGPELLVQFQDESVVDDSQLPKDRFSAERLKGVDSTLKIQPAELGDSAMYLCASSLNTGRLNTEAFFGQGTRLTVV.

The chain has TRBV3-1 (or the pseudogene TRBV3-2) and TRBJ2-3; 9 nucleotides line up with TRBD2. The germline CDR1 and CDR2 sequences are LGHDT and YNNKEL (reference sequence). The V gene end was trimmed by 5 bases and the J gene end by 3 bases; junction bases not matched to a gene: 9. This CDR3 region has 16 residues. In nucleotides, the CDR3 is TGTGCCAGCAGCTACATAGCGGGAGTAGGGACAGATACGCAGTATTTT. Its translation: CASSYIAGVGTDTQYF.

Comment on this clone: Other DNA sequences in the same sample also yield this CDR3. The genes are TRBV7-9 and TRBJ1-2; weak D call: TRBD1 (5 bases). Germline CDR1 and CDR2: SEHNR and FQNEAQ (reference sequence). The CDR3 covers 13 residues. V lost 1 base and J lost 2, with 5 bases in between. CDR3 in amino acids: CASSLGQNYGYTF. CDR3 nucleotides: TGTGCCAGCAGCTTAGGACAGAACTATGGCTACACCTTC.

The rearrangement links TRBV2 to TRBJ1-6; 8 nucleotides agree with TRBD1. Per the germline V gene, CDR1 is SNHLY and CDR2 is FYNNEI. Losses at the gene ends were 5 bases for V and 4 bases for J; bases not matched to a gene: 4. The CDR3 length is 15 residues. The CDR3 here is CASSLTGGYNSPLHF. CDR3 DNA sequence: TGTGCCAGCAGTCTCACAGGGGGTTATAATTCACCCCTCCACTTT.

The rearrangement uses TRBV6-2 or TRBV6-3 and TRBJ2-7, with TRBD2 matching 9 bases. CDR1 and CDR2 (germline): MNHEY, SVGEGT. The CDR3 totals 16 residues. Losses at the gene ends were 2 bases for V and 2 bases for J; bases not matched to a gene: 7. DNA for the CDR3: TGTGCCAGCAGTTACCCCCGACTAGCGGATACCTACGAGCAGTACTTC. This codes for CASSYPRLADTYEQYF.

V and J are TRBV4-2 and TRBJ1-2; TRBD1 aligns across 7 bases. Germline-derived CDR1 and CDR2 are LGHNA and YNFKEQ. V lost 3 bases and J lost 4; bases outside the gene matches: 8. This CDR3 has 15 residues. This CDR3 reads CASSHEDRSGYGYTF. CDR3 coding DNA: TGTGCCAGCAGCCATGAGGACAGGTCAGGCTATGGCTACACCTTC.

The V gene is TRBV18, the J gene TRBJ2-5; TRBD2 matches 7 bases. The V and J ends lost 3 bases and 5 bases, in that order; junction bases with no gene match: 9. This CDR3 is built from 15 residues. Germline CDR1 KGHSH, CDR2 LQKENI. The CDR3 bases are TGTGCCAGCTCACCTTCTCTAGCGGAGGCGGAGACCCAGTACTTC. Translation: CASSPSLAEAETQYF.

The gene calls are TRBV19 and TRBJ2-1, with 10 bases identical to TRBD2. This CDR3 has 15 residues. V was pared by 6 bases and J by 1 base, with 3 bases of the junction left unmatched. From germline, CDR1 is LNHDA and CDR2 SQIVND (reference sequence). CDR3 sequence (DNA): TGTGCCAGTAGACTTAGCGGGAGGTCCTACAATGAGCAGTTCTTC. Its translation: CASRLSGRSYNEQFF.

This chain links TRBV2 with TRBJ2-1, with 8 bases lining up with TRBD1. The CDR3 spans 14 residues. From germline, CDR1 is SNHLY and CDR2 FYNNEI. The J segment lost 1 base and the V segment lost 7 bases, leaving 3 bases of the junction unmatched. The CDR3 here is CASMTGVSYNEQFF. CDR3 DNA: TGTGCCAGCATGACAGGGGTTTCCTACAATGAGCAGTTCTTC.

This sequence joins TRBV20-1 and TRBJ2-1; 8 positions match TRBD2. Trimming removed 3 bases from V and 15 bases from J; junction bases left unmatched: 7. Germline loops: CDR1 DFQATT, CDR2 SNEGSKA (reference sequence). The CDR3 is 11 amino acids. CDR3 loop: CSASEPGLGFF. The DNA of the CDR3 is TGCAGTGCTAGCGAACCGGGACTAGGGTTCTTC.

The CDR3 here is CASSSEVSGANVLTF. CDR3 sequence (DNA): TGTGCCAGCAGTTCAGAGGTCTCTGGGGCCAACGTCCTGACTTTC. V usage is TRBV28 and J usage is TRBJ2-6; D unresolved. Trimming left V 4 bases short and J 0 bases short, with 7 bases between. CDR3 length equals 15 residues. Germline CDR1 reads MDHEN; CDR2 reads SYDVKM.

The chain uses TRBV2 and TRBJ2-2; 9 bases agree with TRBD2. Germline assignment: CDR1 SNHLY and CDR2 FYNNEI. This CDR3 contains 18 residues. With V trimmed by 7 bases and J by 6 bases, 18 bases remained unmatched. CDR3 protein: CASTPRGGRAERAGELFF. Here the CDR3 DNA reads TGTGCCAGCACCCCAAGGGGCGGGAGGGCCGAAAGAGCCGGGGAGCTGTTTTTT.

The chain combines TRBV20-1 with TRBJ2-1, with D possibly TRBD2 on 5 matching bases. Trimming stripped 3 bases from V and 0 bases from J, with 15 bases between. CDR1 is DFQATT, CDR2 SNEGSKA, per germline (reference sequence). The CDR3 is 16 amino acids. CDR3 bases: TGCAGTGCTAGTAAACCGGGGTCGAGCTCCTACAATGAGCAGTTCTTC. This translates into CSASKPGSSSYNEQFF.

The genes are TRBV6-2 or TRBV6-3 and TRBJ1-4; TRBD1 might be the D (6 bases). With 4 bases removed from V and 0 bases from J, the gap between germline ends came to 9 bases. The CDR3 extends over 15 amino acids. The germline gives CDR1 MNHEY, CDR2 SVGEGT. The CDR3 here is CASSSPGATNEKLFF. CDR3 DNA: TGTGCCAGCAGTTCCCCAGGGGCAACTAATGAAAAACTGTTTTTT.

The rearrangement joins TRBV9 to TRBJ2-3; TRBD2 agrees at 14 bases. This CDR3 region has 15 residues. With V trimmed by 2 bases and J by 7 bases, 3 bases remained unmatched. Looked up from germline, CDR1 is SGDLS and CDR2 is YYNGEE. In nucleotides, the CDR3 is TGTGCCAGCAGCGTGGGGACTAGCGGGAGTTATACGCAGTATTTT. Protein product: CASSVGTSGSYTQYF.

Note on this clone: Other DNA sequences in this sample translate to the same CDR3. This rearrangement joins TRBV5-1 to TRBJ1-2, with 8 positions matching TRBD1. The germline CDR1 and CDR2 sequences are SGHRS and YFSETQ. The CDR3 is 14 residues long. The V and J ends lost 3 bases and 2 bases, in that order; junction bases with no gene match: 3. CDR3 residues: CASSSQGANYGYTF. CDR3 nucleotide sequence: TGCGCCAGCAGCTCTCAGGGGGCGAACTATGGCTACACCTTC.

The chain joins TRBV30 to TRBJ2-7, with 8 bases fitting TRBD1. The CDR3 sequence is 12 residues long. Germline V lookup: CDR1 GTSNPN, CDR2 SVGIG (reference sequence). Unmatched junction bases numbered 8, after V lost 8 bases and J lost 5 bases. The CDR3 spells CAVLTGAHEQYF. The DNA for the CDR3 is TGTGCCGTCCTGACAGGGGCGCACGAGCAGTACTTC. The full variable domain, in which reference TRBV30 and TRBJ2-7 provide the parts outside the CDR3, is SQTIHQWPATLVQPVGSPLSLECTVEGTSNPNLYWYRQAAGRGLQLLFYSVGIGQISSEVPQNLSASRPQDRQFILSSKKLLLSDSGFYLCAVLTGAHEQYFGPGTRLTVT.

The chain joins TRBV3-1 (or the pseudogene TRBV3-2) to TRBJ2-7, with 8 bases identical to TRBD1. The CDR3 is 16 residues long. V trimming: 2 bases; J trimming: 3 bases; junction bases outside the gene matches: 9. The germline CDR1 and CDR2 sequences are LGHDT and YNNKEL (reference sequence). The CDR3 is CASSQPAGTGSYEQYF. CDR3 bases: TGTGCCAGCAGCCAACCCGCCGGGACAGGTAGCTACGAGCAGTACTTC.

The CDR3 here is CASSLAIYNEQFF. DNA of the CDR3: TGTGCCAGCAGCTTAGCTATCTACAATGAGCAGTTCTTC. This rearrangement joins TRBV13 to TRBJ2-1; D unresolved. In germline, CDR1 is PRHDT, CDR2 FYEKMQ (reference sequence). The germline V and J ends were trimmed by 1 base and 3 bases, with 4 bases remaining between them. CDR3 size: 13 residues.

The chain joins TRBV6-5 to TRBJ2-2, with TRBD2 matching over 8 bases. The ends lost 2 bases at V and 6 bases at J; junction bases unmatched: 2. The germline V gene encodes CDR1 MNHEY and CDR2 SVGAGI. This CDR3 spans 14 amino acids. The CDR3 here is CASSYSGSAGELFF. The CDR3 bases are TGTGCCAGCAGTTACAGCGGGAGTGCCGGGGAGCTGTTTTTT.

The V and J genes are TRBV6-6 and TRBJ1-5; maybe TRBD1 (6 bases). CDR1 is MNHNY and CDR2 is SVGAGI in the germline V gene (reference sequence). The CDR3 has 12 residues. V lost 8 bases and J 7 bases, leaving 12 bases between the germline ends. This CDR3 is CASSGAGQPQHF. The CDR3 nucleotides are TGTGCCAGCTCAGGGGCAGGCCAGCCCCAGCATTTT.

This chain joins TRBV30 and TRBJ2-5; D possibly corresponds to TRBD1 (5 bases). Germline V CDR1 and CDR2: GTSNPN, SVGIG (reference sequence). The CDR3 is 13 residues long. V lost 1 base and J lost 0, with 6 bases in between. In nucleotides, the CDR3 is TGTGCCTGGAGTGAGGGGTACCAAGAGACCCAGTACTTC. Protein: CAWSEGYQETQYF.

V usage is TRBV5-1 and J usage is TRBJ1-2; TRBD1 aligns across 7 bases. Trimming removed 3 bases from V and 6 bases from J; junction bases left unmatched: 8. The germline CDR1 and CDR2 sequences are SGHRS and YFSETQ. The CDR3 sequence is 14 residues long. CDR3 loop: CASSSWDSSDGYTF. In nucleotides, the CDR3 is TGCGCCAGCAGCTCTTGGGACAGTTCCGATGGCTACACCTTC.

This sequence joins TRBV30 and TRBJ1-6, with 9 bases matching TRBD1. This CDR3 has 15 amino acids. Germline assignment: CDR1 GTSNPN and CDR2 SVGIG (reference sequence). The ends lost 2 bases at V and 7 bases at J; junction bases unmatched: 6. In nucleotides, the CDR3 is TGTGCCTGGAGTCGACAGGGGGGACCCAATTCACCCCTCCACTTT. This gives the protein CAWSRQGGPNSPLHF. The full variable domain, completed using reference TRBV30 and TRBJ1-6, is SQTIHQWPATLVQPVGSPLSLECTVEGTSNPNLYWYRQAAGRGLQLLFYSVGIGQISSEVPQNLSASRPQDRQFILSSKKLLLSDSGFYLCAWSRQGGPNSPLHFGNGTRLTVT.

This clone was seen only a few times. The chain has TRBV7-3 and TRBJ2-2; 7 bases map to TRBD1. The CDR3 is made up of 14 amino acids. With 5 bases clipped from V and 1 base from J, the junction kept 1 base outside the gene matches. The germline V gene encodes CDR1 SGHTA and CDR2 FQGTGA. CDR3 in amino acids: CASSRQGNTGELFF. CDR3 nucleotide sequence: TGTGCCAGCAGCCGACAGGGGAACACCGGGGAGCTGTTTTTT.

The chain joins TRBV6-5 to TRBJ2-1; TRBD1 aligns across 10 bases. The trim removed 8 bases at V and 5 bases at J, leaving 6 bases unmatched. The CDR3 loop spans 14 amino acids. Germline CDR1 reads MNHEY; CDR2 reads SVGAGI. CDR3 loop: CASLSGTGDNEQFF. The CDR3 nucleotides read TGTGCCAGCCTTTCCGGGACAGGGGACAATGAGCAGTTCTTC.